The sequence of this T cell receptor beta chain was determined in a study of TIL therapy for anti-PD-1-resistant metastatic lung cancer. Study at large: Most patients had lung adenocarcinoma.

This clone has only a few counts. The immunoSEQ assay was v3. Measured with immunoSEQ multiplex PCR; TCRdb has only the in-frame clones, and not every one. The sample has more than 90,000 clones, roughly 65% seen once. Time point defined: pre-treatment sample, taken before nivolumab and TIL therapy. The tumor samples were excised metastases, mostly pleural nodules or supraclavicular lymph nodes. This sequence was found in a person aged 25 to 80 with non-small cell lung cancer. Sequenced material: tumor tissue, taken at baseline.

CDR3 nucleotide sequence: TGTGCCAGCAGGGTCAGGGGTCTTTACGAGCAGTACTTC. This encodes CASRVRGLYEQYF. This chain connects TRBV12-3 or TRBV12-4 to TRBJ2-7, with D possibly TRBD1 on 6 matching bases. Trimming removed 6 bases from V and 4 bases from J, with 13 bases in between. The CDR3 is 13 amino acids.